One sample yielded the 14 T cell receptor beta chains listed below, sequenced in a study of neurological immune-mediated disorders. One entry per CDR3 protein results from TCRdb running MiXCR on the 5' RACE reads. The sample gives about 120,000 distinct CDR3 sequences, about 3.4% of which show up once; around 1.4% is in the top ten. Sample: PBMCs. The origin of the receptors is a woman in her 30s with multiple sclerosis.

This clonotype was seen repeatedly, ten times or more. This chain uses TRBV7-2 with TRBJ1-4; no clear D gene. V shed 0 bases and J shed 3 bases, with 11 bases lying between them. CDR1 SGHTA and CDR2 FQGNSA come from the germline V gene. The CDR3 is 16 residues long. Here the CDR3 DNA reads TGTGCCAGCAGCTTAGCACGGGCGGCCTCTAATGAAAAACTGTTTTTT. This codes for CASSLARAASNEKLFF.

In its sample, this clonotype was seen many times. The chain combines TRBV5-5 with TRBJ2-4, with TRBD2 as a possible D gene (5 bases). Deletions cut 2 bases from V and 6 bases from J, with 9 bases between. Germline CDR1 reads SGHKS; CDR2 reads YYEKEE (reference sequence). CDR3 length: 13 amino acids. CDR3 sequence reads: CASSFNAGNIQYF. The CDR3 nucleotides read TGTGCCAGCAGCTTTAATGCGGGAAACATTCAGTACTTC.

This clonotype has at least ten counts. V and J are TRBV6-6 and TRBJ1-5; 7 bases map to TRBD1. Germline CDR1 MNHNY, CDR2 SVGAGI (reference sequence). The CDR3 runs to 15 residues. J gave up 6 bases and V 0 bases, and 5 bases lay outside the gene matches. CDR3 sequence reads: CASSYSRQGGQPQHF. Here the CDR3 DNA reads TGTGCCAGCAGTTACTCTCGACAGGGAGGTCAGCCCCAGCATTTT.

In its sample, this clonotype was seen many times. V and J are TRBV9 and TRBJ2-5; a possible D gene is TRBD1 (7 bases). The V gene lost 3 bases and the J gene lost 4 bases, with 16 bases spanning the gap. CDR1 is SGDLS and CDR2 is YYNGEE in the germline V gene. This CDR3 has 15 residues. The CDR3 region has the DNA TGTGCCAGCAGCGCCGGAGGGGGCTGGGGAGAGACCCAGTACTTC. Translation gives CASSAGGGWGETQYF.

This clonotype has ten or more counts. The rearrangement joins TRBV12-3 or TRBV12-4 to TRBJ1-2; D gene unclear. The CDR3 runs to 13 residues. The V and J ends lost 3 bases and 4 bases respectively, with 9 bases between them. CDR3 nucleotides: TGTGCCAGCAGTTTGACTGTTTCCTATGGCTACACCTTC. Translating it yields CASSLTVSYGYTF.

This clonotype was seen only a few times. This chain connects TRBV27 to TRBJ2-7, with a possible D match to TRBD1 (6 bases). CDR1 and CDR2 from the germline V gene are MNHEY and SMNVEV (reference sequence). The ends were cut back, 0 bases at V and 12 bases at J, with 18 bases in the middle. This CDR3 is 14 amino acids long. The CDR3 spells CASSLSGWDTVAYF. The DNA of the CDR3 is TGTGCCAGCAGTTTATCGGGTTGGGACACGGTTGCGTACTTC.

This clonotype was detected ten times or more. The V gene is TRBV5-1, the J gene TRBJ1-1; D uncertain. There are 12 residues in the CDR3. Trimming stripped 5 bases from V and 4 bases from J, with 9 bases between. The germline gives CDR1 SGHRS, CDR2 YFSETQ. CDR3 bases: TGCGCCAGCAGGGTTGGGCGCACTGAAGCTTTCTTT. The encoded protein is CASRVGRTEAFF.

Many counts were recorded for this clonotype. The chain is built from TRBV5-1 and TRBJ2-1; D may be TRBD1 or TRBD2 (6 bases each). V was cut by 4 bases and J by 0 bases, with 20 bases left in between. The CDR3 consists of 18 residues. The V gene's germline CDR1 is SGHRS and CDR2 YFSETQ. In nucleotides, the CDR3 is TGCGCCAGCAGCCCTCAGATTCGGGGGCCAAGCTCCTACAATGAGCAGTTCTTC. Its protein is CASSPQIRGPSSYNEQFF. Filled out from reference TRBV5-1 and TRBJ2-1, the complete variable domain reads KAGVTQTPRYLIKTRGQQVTLSCSPISGHRSVSWYQQTPGQGLQFLFEYFSETQRNKGNFPGRFSGRQFSNSRSEMNVSTLELGDSALYLCASSPQIRGPSSYNEQFFGPGTRLTVL.

This clonotype was observed at least ten times. This chain links TRBV7-8 with TRBJ2-3, with D perhaps being TRBD1 or TRBD2 (5 bases each). The CDR3 is 15 amino acids. The germline CDR1 and CDR2 sequences are SGHVS and FQNEAQ. The V end was cut by 3 bases, the J end by 0 bases, with 10 bases between. The CDR3 region has the DNA TGTGCCAGCAGCTTCGGGGCAGTAAGCACAGATACGCAGTATTTT. Translated, it gives CASSFGAVSTDTQYF.

This clonotype appeared many times. This chain uses TRBV2 with TRBJ1-5, with no clear D. The V end lost 4 bases, the J end lost 3 bases, and 10 bases lay between the germline ends. Germline lookup yields CDR1 SNHLY and CDR2 FYNNEI. The CDR3 extends over 14 amino acids. The CDR3 sequence: CASSGYRLNQPQHF. Written as DNA, the CDR3 is TGTGCCAGCAGTGGATATAGGCTCAATCAGCCCCAGCATTTT.

This clonotype came up many times. The chain combines TRBV25-1 with TRBJ1-2; TRBD1 agrees at 7 bases. V lost 8 bases, J lost 7 bases, and 13 bases stayed unmatched. The CDR3 sequence is 14 residues long. The germline gives CDR1 MGHDK, CDR2 SYGVNS. CDR3 DNA: TGTGCCAGCCATCGACAGGGAGGAGGTGGTGGCTACACCTTC. This codes for CASHRQGGGGGYTF.

This clonotype was found many times. V is TRBV4-3 and J is TRBJ1-1, with TRBD1 matching 7 bases. The CDR3 contains 17 residues. The V gene end was trimmed by 0 bases and the J gene end by 3 bases; junction bases not matched to a gene: 10. The germline V gene encodes CDR1 LGHNA and CDR2 YSLEER. The CDR3 bases are TGCGCCAGCAGCCAAGATTTCTCGGGGCAGGGGGACACTGAAGCTTTCTTT. Translating gives CASSQDFSGQGDTEAFF.

This chain's CDR3 is CASRSGITEAFF. CDR3 DNA: TGCGCCAGCAGGTCAGGTATCACTGAAGCTTTCTTT. The chain links TRBV5-1 to TRBJ1-1; D not resolved. V lost 5 bases and J 4 bases, leaving 9 bases between the germline ends. The CDR3 runs to 12 residues. The germline V gene has CDR1 SGHRS and CDR2 YFSETQ. The variable domain in full, completed from reference TRBV5-1 and TRBJ1-1, reads KAGVTQTPRYLIKTRGQQVTLSCSPISGHRSVSWYQQTPGQGLQFLFEYFSETQRNKGNFPGRFSGRQFSNSRSEMNVSTLELGDSALYLCASRSGITEAFFGQGTRLTVV.

This clonotype turned up a few times. The chain has TRBV19 and TRBJ1-1, with D perhaps matching TRBD1 (5 bases). Trimming pared 0 bases from V and 3 bases from J, leaving 5 bases between. CDR1 is LNHDA and CDR2 is SQIVND in the germline V gene (reference sequence). The CDR3 totals 13 residues. CDR3 sequence reads: CASSIEQDTEAFF. The CDR3 nucleotides read TGTGCCAGTAGTATAGAACAGGACACTGAAGCTTTCTTT.